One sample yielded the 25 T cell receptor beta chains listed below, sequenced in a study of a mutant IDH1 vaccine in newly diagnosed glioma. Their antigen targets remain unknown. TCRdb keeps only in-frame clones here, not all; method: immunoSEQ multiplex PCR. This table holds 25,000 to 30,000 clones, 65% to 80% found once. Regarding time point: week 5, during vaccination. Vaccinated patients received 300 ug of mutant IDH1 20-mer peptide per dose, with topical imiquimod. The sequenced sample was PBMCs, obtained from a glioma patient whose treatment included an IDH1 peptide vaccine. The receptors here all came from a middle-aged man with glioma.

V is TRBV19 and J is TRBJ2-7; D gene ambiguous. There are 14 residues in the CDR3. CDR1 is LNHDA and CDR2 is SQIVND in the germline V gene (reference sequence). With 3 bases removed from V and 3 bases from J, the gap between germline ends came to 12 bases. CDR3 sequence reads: CASSIQSSNYEQYF. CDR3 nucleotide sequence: TGTGCCAGTAGTATCCAGTCCTCGAACTACGAGCAGTACTTC.

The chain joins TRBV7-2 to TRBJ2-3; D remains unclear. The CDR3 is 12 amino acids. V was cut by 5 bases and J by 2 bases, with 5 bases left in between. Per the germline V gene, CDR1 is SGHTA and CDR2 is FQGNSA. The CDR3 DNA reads TGTGCCAGCAGCCCTTACACAGATACGCAGTATTTT. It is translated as CASSPYTDTQYF. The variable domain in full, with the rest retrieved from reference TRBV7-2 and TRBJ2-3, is GAGVSQSPSNKVTEKGKDVELRCDPISGHTALYWYRQSLGQGLEFLIYFQGNSAPDKSGLPSDRFSAERTGGSVSTLTIQRTQQEDSAVYLCASSPYTDTQYFGPGTRLTVL.

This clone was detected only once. This CDR3 is CASSDSNVTYEQYF. Here the CDR3 DNA reads TGTGCCAGCAGTGACTCGAACGTAACCTACGAGCAGTACTTC. This rearrangement joins TRBV6-4 to TRBJ2-7; D is uncertain. V dropped 0 bases and J dropped 2 bases, with 8 bases sitting between them. The CDR3 is 14 amino acids. CDR1 and CDR2 from the germline V gene are MRHNA and SNTAGT.

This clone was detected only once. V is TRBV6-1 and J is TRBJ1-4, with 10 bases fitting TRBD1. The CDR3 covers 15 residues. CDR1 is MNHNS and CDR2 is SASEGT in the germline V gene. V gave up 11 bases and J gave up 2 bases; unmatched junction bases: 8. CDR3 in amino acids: CAGRDRGATNEKLFF. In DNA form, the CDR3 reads TGTGCCGGCCGGGACAGGGGAGCGACTAATGAAAAACTGTTTTTT.

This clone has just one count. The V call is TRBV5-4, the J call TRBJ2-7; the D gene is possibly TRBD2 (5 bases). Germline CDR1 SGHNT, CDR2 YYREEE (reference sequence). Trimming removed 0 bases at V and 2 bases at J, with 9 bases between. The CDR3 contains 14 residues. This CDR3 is CASSLDGKPYEQYF. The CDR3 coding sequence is TGTGCCAGCAGCTTGGACGGGAAGCCCTACGAGCAGTACTTC.

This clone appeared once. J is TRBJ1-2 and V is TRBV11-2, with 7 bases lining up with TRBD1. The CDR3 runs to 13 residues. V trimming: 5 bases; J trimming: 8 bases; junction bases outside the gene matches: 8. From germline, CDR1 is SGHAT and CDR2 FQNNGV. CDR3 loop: CASSLYRGGGYTF. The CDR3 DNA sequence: TGTGCCAGCAGCCTGTACAGGGGAGGGGGCTACACCTTC.

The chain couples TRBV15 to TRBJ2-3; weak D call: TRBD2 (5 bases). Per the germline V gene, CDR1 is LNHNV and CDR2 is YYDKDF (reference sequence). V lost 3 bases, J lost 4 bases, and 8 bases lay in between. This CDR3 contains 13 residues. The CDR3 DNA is TGTGCCACCAGCAGTAGAGGGCCAGATACGCAGTATTTT. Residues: CATSSRGPDTQYF.

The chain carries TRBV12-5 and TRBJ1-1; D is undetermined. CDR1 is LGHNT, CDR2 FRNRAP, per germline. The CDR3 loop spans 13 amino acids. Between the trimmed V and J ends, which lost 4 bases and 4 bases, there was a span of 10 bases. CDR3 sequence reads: CASGSTTGTEAFF. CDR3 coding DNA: TGTGCTAGTGGTTCCACGACGGGCACTGAAGCTTTCTTT.

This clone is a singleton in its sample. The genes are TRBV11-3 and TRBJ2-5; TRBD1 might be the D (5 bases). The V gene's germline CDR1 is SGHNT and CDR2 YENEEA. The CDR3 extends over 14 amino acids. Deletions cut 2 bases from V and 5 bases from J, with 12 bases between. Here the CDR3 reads CASSLRAGWETQYF. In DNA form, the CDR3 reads TGTGCCAGCAGCTTAAGGGCAGGGTGGGAGACCCAGTACTTC.

The CDR3 here is CASSRGGHYNSPLHF. For the CDR3, the DNA is TGTGCCAGCAGCCGGGGCGGACATTATAATTCACCCCTCCACTTT. The chain employs TRBV7-2 and TRBJ1-6; perhaps TRBD1 as D (5 bases). V was clipped by 5 bases and J by 4 bases, with 12 bases between them. CDR3 length: 15 amino acids. Germline V gene lookup returns CDR1 SGHTA and CDR2 FQGNSA.

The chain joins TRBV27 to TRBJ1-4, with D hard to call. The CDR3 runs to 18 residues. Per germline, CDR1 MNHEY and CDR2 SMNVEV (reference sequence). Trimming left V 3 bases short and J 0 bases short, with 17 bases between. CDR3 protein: CASSFRGGGSATNEKLFF. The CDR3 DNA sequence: TGTGCCAGCAGTTTCCGCGGCGGAGGTTCTGCAACTAATGAAAAACTGTTTTTT.

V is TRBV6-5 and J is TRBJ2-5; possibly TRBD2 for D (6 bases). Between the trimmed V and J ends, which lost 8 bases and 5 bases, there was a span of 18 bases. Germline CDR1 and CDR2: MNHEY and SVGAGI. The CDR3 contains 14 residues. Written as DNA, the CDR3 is TGTGCCAGCCGCCCTCGGGGCGGGAAGGAGACCCAGTACTTC. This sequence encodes CASRPRGGKETQYF.

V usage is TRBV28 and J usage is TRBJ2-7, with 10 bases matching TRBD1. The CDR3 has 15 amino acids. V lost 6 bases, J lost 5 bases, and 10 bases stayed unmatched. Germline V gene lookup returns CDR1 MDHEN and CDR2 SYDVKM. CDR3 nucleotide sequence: TGTGCCAGCAGACCCACCTCAGACAGGGGGCACGAGCAGTACTTC. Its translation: CASRPTSDRGHEQYF. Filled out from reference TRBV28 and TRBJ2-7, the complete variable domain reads DVKVTQSSRYLVKRTGEKVFLECVQDMDHENMFWYRQDPGLGLRLIYFSYDVKMKEKGDIPEGYSVSREKKERFSLILESASTNQTSMYLCASRPTSDRGHEQYFGPGTRLTVT.

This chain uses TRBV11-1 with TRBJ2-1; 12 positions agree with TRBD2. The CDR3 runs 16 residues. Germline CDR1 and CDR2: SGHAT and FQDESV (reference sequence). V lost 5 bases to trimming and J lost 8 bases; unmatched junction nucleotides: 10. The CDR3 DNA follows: TGTGCCAGCAGCCTGGCGAAACTAGCGGGAGGCCATGAGCAGTTCTTC. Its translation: CASSLAKLAGGHEQFF.

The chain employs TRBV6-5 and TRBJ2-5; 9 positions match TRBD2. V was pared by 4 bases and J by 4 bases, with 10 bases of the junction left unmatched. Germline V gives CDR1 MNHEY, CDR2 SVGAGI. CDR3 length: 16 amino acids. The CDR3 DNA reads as TGTGCCAGCAGTTCCCCGGGTAGCGGGAGCCGAGAGACCCAGTACTTC. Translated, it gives CASSSPGSGSRETQYF.

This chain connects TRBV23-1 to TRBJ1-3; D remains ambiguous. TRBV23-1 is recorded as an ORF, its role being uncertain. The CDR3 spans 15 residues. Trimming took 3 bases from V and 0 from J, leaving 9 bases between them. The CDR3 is CASSQGSLSGNTIYF. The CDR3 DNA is TGCGCCAGCAGTCAGGGCAGTCTCTCTGGAAACACCATATATTTT.

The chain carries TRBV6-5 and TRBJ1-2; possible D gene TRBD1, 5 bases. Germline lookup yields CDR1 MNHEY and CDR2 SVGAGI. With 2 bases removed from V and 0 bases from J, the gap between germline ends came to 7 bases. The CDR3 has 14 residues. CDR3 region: CASSYGGSNYGYTF. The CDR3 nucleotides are TGTGCCAGCAGTTACGGGGGATCTAACTATGGCTACACCTTC.

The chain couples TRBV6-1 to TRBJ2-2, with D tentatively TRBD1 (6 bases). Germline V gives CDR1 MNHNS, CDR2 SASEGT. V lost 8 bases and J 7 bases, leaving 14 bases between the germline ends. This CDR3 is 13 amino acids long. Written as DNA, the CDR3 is TGTGCCAGCCTCGACAGGTTGGGCGGGGAGCTGTTTTTT. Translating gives CASLDRLGGELFF.

The CDR3 DNA reads TGCGCCAGCAGGGACAGCCTTACTGAAGCTTTCTTT. Residues: CASRDSLTEAFF. This chain connects TRBV10-2 to TRBJ1-1, with D maybe TRBD1 (6 bases). The CDR3 has 12 amino acids. Trimming pared 6 bases from V and 5 bases from J, leaving 10 bases between. Germline values: CDR1 WSHSY, CDR2 SAAADI.

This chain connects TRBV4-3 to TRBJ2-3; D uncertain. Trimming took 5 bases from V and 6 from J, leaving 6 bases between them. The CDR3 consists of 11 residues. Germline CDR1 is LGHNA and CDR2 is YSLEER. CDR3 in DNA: TGCGCCAGCAGCTACCGGGATACGCAGTATTTT. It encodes CASSYRDTQYF.

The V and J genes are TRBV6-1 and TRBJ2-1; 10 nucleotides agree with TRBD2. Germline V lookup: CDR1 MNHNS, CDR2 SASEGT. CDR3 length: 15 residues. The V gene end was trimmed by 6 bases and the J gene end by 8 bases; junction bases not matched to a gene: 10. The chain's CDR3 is CASRQTSGPLYEQFF. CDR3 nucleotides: TGTGCCAGCAGACAGACTAGCGGGCCCCTCTATGAGCAGTTCTTC.

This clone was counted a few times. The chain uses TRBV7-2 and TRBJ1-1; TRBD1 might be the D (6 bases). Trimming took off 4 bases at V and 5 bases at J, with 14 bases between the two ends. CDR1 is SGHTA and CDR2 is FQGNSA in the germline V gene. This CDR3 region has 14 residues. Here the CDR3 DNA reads TGTGCCAGCAGCTCCCAGGGAGGGGGAACTGAAGCTTTCTTT. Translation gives CASSSQGGGTEAFF.

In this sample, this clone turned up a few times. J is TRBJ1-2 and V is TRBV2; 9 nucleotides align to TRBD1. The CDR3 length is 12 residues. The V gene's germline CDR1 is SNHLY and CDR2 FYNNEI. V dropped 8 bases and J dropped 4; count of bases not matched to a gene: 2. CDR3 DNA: TGTGCCAGCCAGACAGGGGGCTATGGCTACACCTTC. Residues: CASQTGGYGYTF.

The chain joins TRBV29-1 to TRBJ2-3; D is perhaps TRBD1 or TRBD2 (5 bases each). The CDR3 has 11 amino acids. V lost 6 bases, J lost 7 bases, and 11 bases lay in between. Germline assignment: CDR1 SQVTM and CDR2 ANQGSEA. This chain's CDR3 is CSVGDPYTQYF. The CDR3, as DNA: TGCAGCGTCGGGGACCCATATACGCAGTATTTT.

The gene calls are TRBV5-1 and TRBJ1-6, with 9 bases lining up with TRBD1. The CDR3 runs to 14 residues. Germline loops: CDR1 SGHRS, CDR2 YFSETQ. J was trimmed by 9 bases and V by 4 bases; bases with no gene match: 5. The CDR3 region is CASSVGQGGSPLHF. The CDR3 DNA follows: TGCGCCAGCAGCGTGGGACAGGGAGGTTCACCCCTCCACTTT.